This T cell receptor beta chain was retrieved from a study of T cells in Graves' hyperthyroidism and ophthalmopathy. The J segment lost 5 bases and the V segment lost 10 bases, leaving 7 bases of the junction unmatched. This CDR3 has 13 amino acids. Germline V gives CDR1 LNHDA, CDR2 SQIVND (reference sequence). Amplified TCR beta CDR3 regions derived from RNA transcripts. With the HTBI primer set, the TCR CDR3 went through a first round of RT-PCR. TCRdb re-called the multiplex PCR reads through MiXCR, storing one row per CDR3 protein. The table includes around 390,000 distinct CDR3 sequences, roughly 15% detected once. This clonotype was seen a few times.

The chain carries TRBV19 and TRBJ2-2; 7 nucleotides line up with TRBD1. Sequences were obtained from blood. This TCR derives from a woman in her 30s with Graves' ophthalmopathy. The CDR3 is CATKLQGTGELFF. The CDR3 DNA sequence: TGTGCCACAAAATTACAGGGGACCGGGGAGCTGTTTTTT.